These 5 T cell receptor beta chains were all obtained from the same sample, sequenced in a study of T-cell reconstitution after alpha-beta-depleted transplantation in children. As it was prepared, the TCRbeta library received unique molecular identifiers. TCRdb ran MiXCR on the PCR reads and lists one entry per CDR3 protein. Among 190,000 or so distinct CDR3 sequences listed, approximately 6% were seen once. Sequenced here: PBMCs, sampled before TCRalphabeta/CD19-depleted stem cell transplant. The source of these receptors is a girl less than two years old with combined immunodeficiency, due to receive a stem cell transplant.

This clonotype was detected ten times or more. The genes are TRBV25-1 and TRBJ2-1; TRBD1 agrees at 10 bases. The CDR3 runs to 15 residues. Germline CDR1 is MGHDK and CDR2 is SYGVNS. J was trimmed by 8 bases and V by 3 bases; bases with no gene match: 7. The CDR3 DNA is TGTGCCAGCAGTGACTCCCCGGGGACAGGGGATGAGCAGTTCTTC. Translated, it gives CASSDSPGTGDEQFF.

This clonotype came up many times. In DNA, the CDR3 is TGTGCCAGCAGCGGCGAGGGTCGGAACACCGGGGAGCTGTTTTTT. This codes for CASSGEGRNTGELFF. The chain recombines TRBV9 with TRBJ2-2; weak D call: TRBD2 (5 bases). Between the trimmed V and J ends, which lost 3 bases and 1 base, there was a span of 10 bases. The germline V gene encodes CDR1 SGDLS and CDR2 YYNGEE. CDR3 length: 15 residues.

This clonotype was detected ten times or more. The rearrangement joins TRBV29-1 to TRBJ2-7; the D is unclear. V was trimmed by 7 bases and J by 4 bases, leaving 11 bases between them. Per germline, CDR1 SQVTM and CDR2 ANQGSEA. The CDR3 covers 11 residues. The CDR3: CSGSDGYEQYF. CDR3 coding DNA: TGCAGCGGGTCCGATGGGTACGAGCAGTACTTC.

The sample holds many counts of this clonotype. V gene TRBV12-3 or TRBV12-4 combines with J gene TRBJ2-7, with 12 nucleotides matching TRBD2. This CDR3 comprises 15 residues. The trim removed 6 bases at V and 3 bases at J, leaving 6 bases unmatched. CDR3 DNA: TGTGCCAGCAGGCAGGGACTAGCGGGTTTCTACGAGCAGTACTTC. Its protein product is CASRQGLAGFYEQYF.

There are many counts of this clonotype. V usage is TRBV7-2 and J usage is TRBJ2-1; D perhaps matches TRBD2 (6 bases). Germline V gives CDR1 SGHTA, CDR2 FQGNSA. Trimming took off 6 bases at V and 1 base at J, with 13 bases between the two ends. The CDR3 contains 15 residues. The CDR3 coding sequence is TGTGCCAGCAGTTCCCTAGCGAGGTCCTACAATGAGCAGTTCTTC. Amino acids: CASSSLARSYNEQFF. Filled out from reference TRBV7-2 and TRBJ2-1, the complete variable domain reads GAGVSQSPSNKVTEKGKDVELRCDPISGHTALYWYRQSLGQGLEFLIYFQGNSAPDKSGLPSDRFSAERTGGSVSTLTIQRTQQEDSAVYLCASSSLARSYNEQFFGPGTRLTVL.